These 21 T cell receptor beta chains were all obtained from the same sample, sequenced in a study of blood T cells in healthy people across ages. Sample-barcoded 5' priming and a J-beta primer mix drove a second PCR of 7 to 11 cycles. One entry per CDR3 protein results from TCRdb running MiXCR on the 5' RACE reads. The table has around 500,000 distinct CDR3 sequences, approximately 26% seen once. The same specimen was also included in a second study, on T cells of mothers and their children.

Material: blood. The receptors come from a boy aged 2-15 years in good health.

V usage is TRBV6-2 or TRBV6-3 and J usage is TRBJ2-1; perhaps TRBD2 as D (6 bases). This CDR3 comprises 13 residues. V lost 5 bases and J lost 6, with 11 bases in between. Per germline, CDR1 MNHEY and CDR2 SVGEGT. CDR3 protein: CASSRGLINEQFF. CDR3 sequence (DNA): TGTGCCAGCAGTCGTGGACTAATCAATGAGCAGTTCTTC.

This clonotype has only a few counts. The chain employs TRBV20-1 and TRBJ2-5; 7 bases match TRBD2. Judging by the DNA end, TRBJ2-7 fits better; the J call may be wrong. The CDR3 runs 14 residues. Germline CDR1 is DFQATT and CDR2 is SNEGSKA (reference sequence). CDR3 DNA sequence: TGCAGTGCCAAAAGCGGGGCGAGCTCCTACGAGCAGTACTTC. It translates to CSAKSGASSYEQYF.

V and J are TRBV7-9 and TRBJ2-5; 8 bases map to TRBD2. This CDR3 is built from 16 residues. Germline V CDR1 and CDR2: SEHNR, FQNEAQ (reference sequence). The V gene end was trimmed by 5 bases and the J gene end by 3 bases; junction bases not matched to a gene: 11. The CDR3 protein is CASSGSRLASKETQYF. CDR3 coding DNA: TGTGCCAGCAGCGGATCCCGACTAGCGTCCAAAGAGACCCAGTACTTC.

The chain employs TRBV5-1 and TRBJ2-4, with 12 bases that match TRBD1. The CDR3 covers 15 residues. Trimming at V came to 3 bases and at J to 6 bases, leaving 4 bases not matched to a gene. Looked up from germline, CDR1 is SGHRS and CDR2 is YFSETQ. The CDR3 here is CASSSTGQGANIQYF. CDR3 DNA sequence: TGCGCCAGCAGCTCCACGGGACAGGGGGCAAACATTCAGTACTTC.

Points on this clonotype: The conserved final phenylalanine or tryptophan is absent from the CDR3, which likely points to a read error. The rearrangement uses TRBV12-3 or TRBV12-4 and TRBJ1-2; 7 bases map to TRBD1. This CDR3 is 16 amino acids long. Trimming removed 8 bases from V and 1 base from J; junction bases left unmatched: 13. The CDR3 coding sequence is TGTGCCAGCTCCACGGAAGGGGGACAGAATAACTATGGCTACACCCTC. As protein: CASSTEGGQNNYGYTL.

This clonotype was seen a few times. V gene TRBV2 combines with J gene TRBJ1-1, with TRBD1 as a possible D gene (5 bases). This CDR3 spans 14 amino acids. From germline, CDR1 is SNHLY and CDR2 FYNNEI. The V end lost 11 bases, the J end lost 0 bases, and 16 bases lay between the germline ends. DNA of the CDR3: TGTGCCGGCAACTTACAGGCTATGAACACTGAAGCTTTCTTT. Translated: CAGNLQAMNTEAFF.

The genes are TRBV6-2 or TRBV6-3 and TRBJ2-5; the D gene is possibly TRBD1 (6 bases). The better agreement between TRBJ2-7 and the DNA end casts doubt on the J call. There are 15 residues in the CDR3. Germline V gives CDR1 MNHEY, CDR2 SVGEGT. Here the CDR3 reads CASSYYRVESYEQYF. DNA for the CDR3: TGTGCCAGCAGTTACTACAGGGTGGAGTCCTACGAGCAGTACTTC.

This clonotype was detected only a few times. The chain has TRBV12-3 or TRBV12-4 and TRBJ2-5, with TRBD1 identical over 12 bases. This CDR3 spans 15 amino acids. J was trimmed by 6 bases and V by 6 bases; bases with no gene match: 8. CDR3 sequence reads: CASSRDRGQRKTQYF. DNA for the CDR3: TGTGCCAGCAGCCGGGACAGGGGGCAACGAAAGACCCAGTACTTC.

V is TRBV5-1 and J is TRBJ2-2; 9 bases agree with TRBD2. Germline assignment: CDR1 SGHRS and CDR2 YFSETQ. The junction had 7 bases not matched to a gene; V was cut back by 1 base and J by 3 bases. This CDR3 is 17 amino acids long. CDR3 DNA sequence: TGCGCCAGCAGCTTGTCGCGGGGGGGCCGCGACACCGGGGAGCTGTTTTTT. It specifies CASSLSRGGRDTGELFF.

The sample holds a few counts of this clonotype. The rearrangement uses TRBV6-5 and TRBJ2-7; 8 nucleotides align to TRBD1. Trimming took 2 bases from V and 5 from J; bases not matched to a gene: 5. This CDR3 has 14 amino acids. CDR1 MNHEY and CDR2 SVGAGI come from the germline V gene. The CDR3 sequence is CASSYPGQVDEQYF. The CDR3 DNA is TGTGCCAGCAGTTACCCGGGACAGGTCGACGAGCAGTACTTC.

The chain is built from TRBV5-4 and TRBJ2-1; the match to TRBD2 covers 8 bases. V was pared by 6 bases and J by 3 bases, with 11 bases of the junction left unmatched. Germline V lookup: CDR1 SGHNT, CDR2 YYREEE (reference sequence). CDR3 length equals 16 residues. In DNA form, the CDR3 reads TGTGCCAGCACCTTCCCGACTAGCGCTGGCTACAATGAGCAGTTCTTC. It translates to CASTFPTSAGYNEQFF.

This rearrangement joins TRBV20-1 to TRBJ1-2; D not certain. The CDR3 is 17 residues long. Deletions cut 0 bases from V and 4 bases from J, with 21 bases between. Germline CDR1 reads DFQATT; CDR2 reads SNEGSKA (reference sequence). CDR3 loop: CSARDRRSSPLGYGYTF. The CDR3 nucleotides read TGCAGTGCTAGAGATAGGAGGTCCTCACCCCTGGGCTATGGCTACACCTTC.

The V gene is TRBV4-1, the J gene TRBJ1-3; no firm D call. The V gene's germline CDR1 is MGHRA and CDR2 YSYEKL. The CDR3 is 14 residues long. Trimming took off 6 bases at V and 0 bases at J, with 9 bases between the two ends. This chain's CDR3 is CASRKPGSGNTIYF. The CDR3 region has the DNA TGCGCCAGCAGGAAACCAGGCTCTGGAAACACCATATATTTT.

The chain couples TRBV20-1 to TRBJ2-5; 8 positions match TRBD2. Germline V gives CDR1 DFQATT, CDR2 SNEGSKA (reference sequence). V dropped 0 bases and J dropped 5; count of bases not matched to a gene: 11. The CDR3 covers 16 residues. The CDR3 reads CSARDLQREPFETQYF. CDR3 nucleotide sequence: TGCAGTGCTAGAGATCTCCAGCGGGAGCCCTTCGAGACCCAGTACTTC.

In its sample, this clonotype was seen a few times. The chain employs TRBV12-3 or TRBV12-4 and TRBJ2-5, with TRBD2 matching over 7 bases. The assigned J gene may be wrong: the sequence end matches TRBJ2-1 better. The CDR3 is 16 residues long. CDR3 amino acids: CASSPDSGGPYNEQFF. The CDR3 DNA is TGTGCCAGCAGCCCAGACTCGGGAGGCCCCTACAATGAGCAGTTCTTC.

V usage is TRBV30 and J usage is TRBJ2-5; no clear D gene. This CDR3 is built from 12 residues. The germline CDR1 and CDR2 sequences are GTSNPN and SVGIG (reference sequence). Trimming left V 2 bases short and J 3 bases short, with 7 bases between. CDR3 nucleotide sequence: TGTGCCTGGAGTCTCCTCGAAGAGACCCAGTACTTC. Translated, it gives CAWSLLEETQYF. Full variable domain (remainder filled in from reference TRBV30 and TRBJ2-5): SQTIHQWPATLVQPVGSPLSLECTVEGTSNPNLYWYRQAAGRGLQLLFYSVGIGQISSEVPQNLSASRPQDRQFILSSKKLLLSDSGFYLCAWSLLEETQYFGPGTRLLVL.

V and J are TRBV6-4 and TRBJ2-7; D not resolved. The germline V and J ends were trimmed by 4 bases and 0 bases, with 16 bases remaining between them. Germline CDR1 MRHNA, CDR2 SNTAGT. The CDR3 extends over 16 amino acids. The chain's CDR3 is CASSGLIRTHSYEQYF. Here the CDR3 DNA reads TGTGCCAGCAGTGGCCTAATCCGGACCCACTCCTACGAGCAGTACTTC.

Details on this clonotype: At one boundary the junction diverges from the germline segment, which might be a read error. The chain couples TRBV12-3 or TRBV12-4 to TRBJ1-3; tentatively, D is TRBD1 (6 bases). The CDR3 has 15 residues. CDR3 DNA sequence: TGTGCCAGCAGTTTAAGGCGGACAGCTGGAAACAACATATATTTT. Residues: CASSLRRTAGNNIYF.

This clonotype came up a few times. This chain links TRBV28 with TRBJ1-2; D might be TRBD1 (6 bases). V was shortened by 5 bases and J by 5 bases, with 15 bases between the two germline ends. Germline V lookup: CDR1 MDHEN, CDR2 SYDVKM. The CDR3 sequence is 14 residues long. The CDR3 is CASSESTGGYGYTF. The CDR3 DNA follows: TGTGCCAGCAGTGAGTCGACAGGCGGATATGGCTACACCTTC.

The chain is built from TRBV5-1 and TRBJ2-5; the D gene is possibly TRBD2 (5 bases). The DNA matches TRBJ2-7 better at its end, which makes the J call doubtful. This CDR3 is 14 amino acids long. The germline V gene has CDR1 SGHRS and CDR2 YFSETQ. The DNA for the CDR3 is TGCGCCAGCAGCCCGGACGTCGGGATCTACGAGCAGTACTTC. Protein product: CASSPDVGIYEQYF.

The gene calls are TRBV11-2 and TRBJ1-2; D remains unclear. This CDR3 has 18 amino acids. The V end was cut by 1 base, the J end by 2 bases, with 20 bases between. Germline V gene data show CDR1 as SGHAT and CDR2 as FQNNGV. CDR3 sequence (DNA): TGTGCCAGCAGCTTAGGGATCGCGGGTGACGGATTAAACTATGGCTACACCTTC. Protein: CASSLGIAGDGLNYGYTF.